A single sample is the source of the 24 T cell receptor beta chains below, sequenced in a study of brain T cells in children with intractable seizures. This table comes from immunoSEQ multiplex PCR, and its TCRdb copy is limited to in-frame clones, with some not included. Of tens of thousands of clones in the sample, around 91% were seen once. Sequenced here: peripheral blood, sampled at surgery. The receptors here all came from a girl aged 2 to 9 with Rasmussen encephalitis and intractable seizures.

The chain joins TRBV7-9 to TRBJ2-7; TRBD1 matches at 8 bases. The V and J ends lost 2 bases and 4 bases, in that order; junction bases with no gene match: 4. In germline, CDR1 is SEHNR, CDR2 FQNEAQ (reference sequence). The CDR3 loop spans 14 amino acids. CDR3 sequence reads: CASSLQQGVYEQYF. The DNA of the CDR3 is TGTGCCAGCAGCTTACAACAGGGGGTGTACGAGCAGTACTTC.

V is TRBV7-2 and J is TRBJ2-6, with unresolved D. Per the germline V gene, CDR1 is SGHTA and CDR2 is FQGNSA. The CDR3 loop spans 14 amino acids. The ends were cut back, 6 bases at V and 1 base at J, with 7 bases in the middle. CDR3 DNA sequence: TGTGCCAGCAGTACCCGGTCTGGGGCCAACGTCCTGACTTTC. As protein: CASSTRSGANVLTF.

This chain links TRBV6-5 with TRBJ2-7; 10 bases align to TRBD2. With V trimmed by 6 bases and J by 5 bases, 10 bases remained unmatched. This CDR3 comprises 15 residues. The germline CDR1 and CDR2 sequences are MNHEY and SVGAGI. CDR3 in amino acids: CASSPLAGEPHEQYF. The CDR3 nucleotides read TGTGCCAGCAGCCCCCTAGCGGGAGAACCCCACGAGCAGTACTTC.

This chain connects TRBV2 to TRBJ1-3, with D possibly matching TRBD1 (5 bases). The germline CDR1 and CDR2 sequences are SNHLY and FYNNEI. V was shortened by 3 bases and J by 4 bases, with 13 bases between the two germline ends. This CDR3 region has 15 residues. The CDR3 DNA reads as TGTGCCAGCAGTGATCAGGGAATCAGCGGAAACACCATATATTTT. Encoded protein: CASSDQGISGNTIYF. Together with reference TRBV2 and TRBJ1-3, the CDR3 gives the full variable domain: EPEVTQTPSHQVTQMGQEVILRCVPISNHLYFYWYRQILGQKVEFLVSFYNNEISEKSEIFDDQFSVERPDGSNFTLKIRSTKLEDSAMYFCASSDQGISGNTIYFGEGSWLTVV.

The rearrangement joins TRBV14 to TRBJ2-7; D uncertain. This CDR3 region has 12 residues. Trimming shortened V by 0 bases and J by 6 bases, and 6 bases separated the two germline ends. Germline V lookup: CDR1 SGHDN, CDR2 FVKESK. CDR3 loop: CASSQDPREQYF. The CDR3 DNA follows: TGTGCCAGCAGCCAAGATCCCCGCGAGCAGTACTTC.

The rearrangement links TRBV6-5 to TRBJ1-4; tentative D call: TRBD1 (6 bases). This CDR3 spans 14 amino acids. V gave up 7 bases and J gave up 3 bases, with 12 bases separating them. Looked up from germline, CDR1 is MNHEY and CDR2 is SVGAGI. Here the CDR3 reads CASKRRGANEKLFF. As DNA, the CDR3 is TGTGCCAGCAAACGGAGGGGGGCTAATGAAAAACTGTTTTTT.

This chain joins TRBV2 and TRBJ1-2; TRBD1 might be the D (5 bases). V gave up 4 bases and J gave up 3 bases, with 9 bases separating them. CDR3 length: 13 residues. Germline V gives CDR1 SNHLY, CDR2 FYNNEI. DNA of the CDR3: TGTGCCAGCAGTGGGAGGGGAGACTATGGCTACACCTTC. This codes for CASSGRGDYGYTF.

In this sample, this clone turned up once. Written as DNA, the CDR3 is TGTGCCAGCAGCAGGACTAGCGGGAGGAAGTATACGCAGTATTTT. It yields the protein CASSRTSGRKYTQYF. V and J are TRBV6-2 or TRBV6-3 and TRBJ2-3, with 14 bases that match TRBD2. CDR3 length: 15 residues. V dropped 6 bases and J dropped 7; count of bases not matched to a gene: 6. Germline V lookup: CDR1 MNHEY, CDR2 SVGEGT.

The gene calls are TRBV19 and TRBJ2-3; D is undetermined. The CDR3 spans 14 residues. The V and J ends lost 3 bases and 0 bases respectively, with 7 bases between them. The germline V gene encodes CDR1 LNHDA and CDR2 SQIVND (reference sequence). The CDR3 DNA reads as TGTGCCAGTAGTATCGACCGTAGCACAGATACGCAGTATTTT. Translation: CASSIDRSTDTQYF.

This clone occurred once. The V gene is TRBV6-6, the J gene TRBJ1-2; D unclear. In germline, CDR1 is MNHNY, CDR2 SVGAGI (reference sequence). V dropped 6 bases and J dropped 2 bases, with 10 bases sitting between them. This CDR3 comprises 13 residues. The CDR3 loop is CASSPDGNYGYTF. CDR3 sequence (DNA): TGTGCCAGCAGCCCGGATGGGAACTATGGCTACACCTTC.

The genes are TRBV7-9 and TRBJ1-2; D unclear. The length of the CDR3 is 13 residues. V lost 3 bases and J 0 bases, leaving 5 bases between the germline ends. Germline V gene data show CDR1 as SEHNR and CDR2 as FQNEAQ (reference sequence). The CDR3 sequence: CASSLGANYGYTF. CDR3 nucleotide sequence: TGTGCCAGCAGCTTGGGAGCTAACTATGGCTACACCTTC.

V and J are TRBV25-1 and TRBJ2-1, with D possibly TRBD2 on 6 matching bases. CDR1 MGHDK and CDR2 SYGVNS come from the germline V gene. Trimming removed 4 bases at V and 1 base at J, with 17 bases between. This CDR3 region has 17 residues. This CDR3 is CASSGSKRAGSYNEQFF. The CDR3 nucleotides are TGTGCCAGCAGTGGGTCAAAGCGGGCGGGGTCCTACAATGAGCAGTTCTTC.

The chain is built from TRBV24-1 and TRBJ2-1; 9 nucleotides agree with TRBD2. Looked up from germline, CDR1 is KGHDR and CDR2 is SFDVKD. Trimming at V came to 4 bases and at J to 5 bases, leaving 8 bases not matched to a gene. This CDR3 spans 16 amino acids. The CDR3 DNA reads as TGTGCCACCAGTGAAAGGGGACTAGCAGGCCACAATGAGCAGTTCTTC. Residues: CATSERGLAGHNEQFF.

The chain is built from TRBV28 and TRBJ2-5, with 7 bases identical to TRBD2. The ends lost 3 bases at V and 4 bases at J; junction bases unmatched: 2. CDR3 size: 13 residues. The V gene's germline CDR1 is MDHEN and CDR2 SYDVKM. CDR3 sequence: CASSFGGRETQYF. CDR3 DNA: TGTGCCAGCAGTTTCGGGGGGAGAGAGACCCAGTACTTC.

The CDR3 DNA follows: TGTGCCAGTACACAGGGGTGGTCCTATGGCTACACCTTC. This codes for CASTQGWSYGYTF. This chain connects TRBV25-1 to TRBJ1-2; 7 bases are a match to TRBD1. The CDR3 has 13 amino acids. Unmatched junction bases numbered 8, after V lost 9 bases and J lost 4 bases. Per germline, CDR1 MGHDK and CDR2 SYGVNS.

The V and J genes are TRBV14 and TRBJ2-4; no firm D call. In germline, CDR1 is SGHDN, CDR2 FVKESK. The ends were cut back, 4 bases at V and 0 bases at J, with 10 bases in the middle. This CDR3 region has 15 residues. The CDR3 here is CASSPKQLAKNIQYF. Here the CDR3 DNA reads TGTGCCAGCAGCCCAAAACAGCTAGCCAAAAACATTCAGTACTTC.

This chain connects TRBV4-1 to TRBJ2-7, with TRBD2 matching over 10 bases. The germline V gene encodes CDR1 MGHRA and CDR2 YSYEKL. This CDR3 is built from 17 residues. With 4 bases clipped from V and 5 bases from J, the junction kept 14 bases outside the gene matches. The CDR3 DNA sequence: TGCGCCAGCAGCCCACCGGGACTAGCGAGAGGTGGGGACGAGCAGTACTTC. Its protein is CASSPPGLARGGDEQYF.

This clone has more than one count but fewer than ten. The chain couples TRBV7-3 to TRBJ1-1; perhaps TRBD1 as D (5 bases). The CDR3 runs 13 residues. The germline V gene has CDR1 SGHTA and CDR2 FQGTGA. V lost 1 base, J lost 4 bases, and 7 bases lay in between. The CDR3 region has the DNA TGTGCCAGCAGCTTAAGCGGGGGCACTGAAGCTTTCTTT. This sequence encodes CASSLSGGTEAFF.

The chain couples TRBV11-2 to TRBJ1-3; TRBD1 aligns across 7 bases. Germline V CDR1 and CDR2: SGHAT, FQNNGV. V lost 6 bases and J lost 1; bases outside the gene matches: 6. This CDR3 contains 15 residues. The chain's CDR3 is CASRDQTGSGNTIYF. CDR3 coding DNA: TGTGCCAGCAGGGATCAGACAGGGTCTGGAAACACCATATATTTT. Full variable domain (missing parts from reference TRBV11-2 and TRBJ1-3): EAGVAQSPRYKIIEKRQSVAFWCNPISGHATLYWYQQILGQGPKLLIQFQNNGVVDDSQLPKDRFSAERLKGVDSTLKIQPAKLEDSAVYLCASRDQTGSGNTIYFGEGSWLTVV.

This chain uses TRBV6-5 with TRBJ1-2; D ambiguous. In germline, CDR1 is MNHEY, CDR2 SVGAGI. The V gene lost 8 bases and the J gene lost 8 bases, with 15 bases spanning the gap. The CDR3 covers 12 residues. The CDR3 sequence is CASRLQRLGYTF. The DNA for the CDR3 is TGTGCCAGCCGGCTACAGCGTTTGGGCTACACCTTC.

The rearrangement links TRBV6-5 to TRBJ2-5; 8 bases map to TRBD1. Germline V gives CDR1 MNHEY, CDR2 SVGAGI. V was pared by 0 bases and J by 1 base, with 4 bases of the junction left unmatched. This CDR3 is 16 amino acids long. CDR3 nucleotides: TGTGCCAGCAGTTACTCAGGCAGGGGGCTCCAAGAGACCCAGTACTTC. It is translated as CASSYSGRGLQETQYF.

This chain joins TRBV5-4 and TRBJ2-5, with 9 bases aligning to TRBD2. Germline V CDR1 and CDR2: SGHNT, YYREEE (reference sequence). This CDR3 comprises 14 residues. V was pared by 1 base and J by 4 bases, with 2 bases of the junction left unmatched. This chain's CDR3 is CASSLTSGLETQYF. DNA for the CDR3: TGTGCCAGCAGCTTGACTAGCGGGCTAGAGACCCAGTACTTC.

The chain is built from TRBV7-9 and TRBJ1-2; D unclear. V was clipped by 0 bases and J by 8 bases, with 16 bases between them. The germline gives CDR1 SEHNR, CDR2 FQNEAQ (reference sequence). CDR3 length equals 15 residues. CDR3: CASSLANYITGGYTF. Written as DNA, the CDR3 is TGTGCCAGCAGCTTAGCTAACTATATAACGGGGGGCTACACCTTC.

The V call is TRBV6-6, the J call TRBJ1-5; 7 bases line up with TRBD1. Germline assignment: CDR1 MNHNY and CDR2 SVGAGI (reference sequence). V dropped 7 bases and J dropped 1; count of bases not matched to a gene: 7. This CDR3 is 15 amino acids long. For the CDR3, the DNA is TGTGCCAGCAACGACCCGGGACAGAGCAATCAGCCCCAGCATTTT. Translated, it gives CASNDPGQSNQPQHF.